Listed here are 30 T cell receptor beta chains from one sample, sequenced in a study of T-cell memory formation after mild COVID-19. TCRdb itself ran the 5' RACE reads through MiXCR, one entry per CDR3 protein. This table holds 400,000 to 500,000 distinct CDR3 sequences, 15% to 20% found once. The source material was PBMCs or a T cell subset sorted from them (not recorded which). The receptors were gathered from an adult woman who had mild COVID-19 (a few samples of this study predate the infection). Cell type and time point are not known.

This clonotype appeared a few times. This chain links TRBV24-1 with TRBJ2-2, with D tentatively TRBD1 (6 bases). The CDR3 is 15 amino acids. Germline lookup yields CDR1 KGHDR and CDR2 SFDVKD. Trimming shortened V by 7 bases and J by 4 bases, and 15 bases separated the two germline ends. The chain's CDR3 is CATRDRTGSTGELFF. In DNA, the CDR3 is TGTGCCACCAGGGACAGAACAGGGAGCACCGGGGAGCTGTTTTTT.

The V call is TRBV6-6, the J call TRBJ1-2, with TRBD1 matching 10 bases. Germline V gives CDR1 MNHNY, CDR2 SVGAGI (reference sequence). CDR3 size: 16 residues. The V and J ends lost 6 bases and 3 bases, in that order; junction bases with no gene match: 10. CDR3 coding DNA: TGTGCCAGCAGACCCACCGGACAGGGGGTGGACTATGGCTACACCTTC. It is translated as CASRPTGQGVDYGYTF.

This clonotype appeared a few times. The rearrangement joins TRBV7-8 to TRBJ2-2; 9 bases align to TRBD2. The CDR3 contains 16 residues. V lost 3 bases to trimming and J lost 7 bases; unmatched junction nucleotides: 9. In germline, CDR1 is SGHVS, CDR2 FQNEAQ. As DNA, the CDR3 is TGTGCCAGCAGCTTCTGGCGGGGGGGGCTCGGCGGGGAGCTGTTTTTT. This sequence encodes CASSFWRGGLGGELFF.

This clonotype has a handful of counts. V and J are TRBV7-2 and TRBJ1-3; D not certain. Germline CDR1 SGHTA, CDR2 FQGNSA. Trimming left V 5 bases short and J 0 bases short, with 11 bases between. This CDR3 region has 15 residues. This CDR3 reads CASSPAGGSGNTIYF. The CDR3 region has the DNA TGTGCCAGCAGCCCGGCGGGTGGCTCTGGAAACACCATATATTTT.

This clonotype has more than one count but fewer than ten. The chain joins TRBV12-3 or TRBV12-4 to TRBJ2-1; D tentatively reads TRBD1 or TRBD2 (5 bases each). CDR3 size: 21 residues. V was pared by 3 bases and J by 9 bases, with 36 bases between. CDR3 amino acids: CASSLRFGTGQRVGQSREQFF. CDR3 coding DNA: TGTGCCAGCAGTTTGAGGTTCGGGACGGGCCAAAGAGTCGGTCAAAGCCGTGAGCAGTTCTTC.

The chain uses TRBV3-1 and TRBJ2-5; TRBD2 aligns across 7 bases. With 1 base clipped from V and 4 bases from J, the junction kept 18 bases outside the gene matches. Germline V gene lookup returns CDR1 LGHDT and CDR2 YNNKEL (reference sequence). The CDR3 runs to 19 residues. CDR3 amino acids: CASSQVPPLMAGDGETQYF. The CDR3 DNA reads TGTGCCAGCAGCCAAGTGCCCCCTCTAATGGCGGGAGACGGAGAGACCCAGTACTTC.

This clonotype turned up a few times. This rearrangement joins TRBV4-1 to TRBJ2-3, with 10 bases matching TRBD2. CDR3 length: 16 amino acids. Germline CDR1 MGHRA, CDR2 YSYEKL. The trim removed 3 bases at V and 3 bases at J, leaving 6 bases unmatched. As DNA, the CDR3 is TGCGCCAGCAGCCAGAAAACTAGCGGGGTGACAGATACGCAGTATTTT. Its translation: CASSQKTSGVTDTQYF.

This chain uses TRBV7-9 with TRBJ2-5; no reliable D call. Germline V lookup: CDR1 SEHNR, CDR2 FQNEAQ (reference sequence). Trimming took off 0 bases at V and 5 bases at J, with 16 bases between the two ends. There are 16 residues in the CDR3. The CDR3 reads CASSLAKIGPMETQYF. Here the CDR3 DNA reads TGTGCCAGCAGCTTAGCAAAAATAGGTCCTATGGAGACCCAGTACTTC.

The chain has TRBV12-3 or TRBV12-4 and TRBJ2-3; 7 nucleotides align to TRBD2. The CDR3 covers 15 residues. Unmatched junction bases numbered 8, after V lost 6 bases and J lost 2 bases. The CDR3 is CASSLPGLSTDTQYF. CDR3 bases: TGTGCCAGCAGCCTTCCGGGACTATCCACAGATACGCAGTATTTT.

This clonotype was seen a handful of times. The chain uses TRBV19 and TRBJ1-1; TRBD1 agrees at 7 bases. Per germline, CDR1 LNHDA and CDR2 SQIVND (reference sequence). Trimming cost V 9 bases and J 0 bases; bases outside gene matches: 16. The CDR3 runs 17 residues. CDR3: CASTLAGTAMMNTEAFF. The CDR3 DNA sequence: TGTGCCAGCACCCTCGCCGGGACAGCGATGATGAACACTGAAGCTTTCTTT.

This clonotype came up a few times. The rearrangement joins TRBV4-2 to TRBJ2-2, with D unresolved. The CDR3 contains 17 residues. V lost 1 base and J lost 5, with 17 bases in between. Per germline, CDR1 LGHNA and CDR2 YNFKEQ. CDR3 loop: CASSQGQGPSATGELFF. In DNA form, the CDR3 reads TGTGCCAGCAGCCAAGGTCAAGGACCGTCTGCGACCGGGGAGCTGTTTTTT.

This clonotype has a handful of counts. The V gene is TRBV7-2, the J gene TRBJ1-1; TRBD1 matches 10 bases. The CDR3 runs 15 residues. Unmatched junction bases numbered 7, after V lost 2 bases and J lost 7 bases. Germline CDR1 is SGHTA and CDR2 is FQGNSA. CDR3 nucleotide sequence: TGTGCCAGCAGCTTATCCTCCGGGACAGGGGATGAAGCTTTCTTT. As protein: CASSLSSGTGDEAFF.

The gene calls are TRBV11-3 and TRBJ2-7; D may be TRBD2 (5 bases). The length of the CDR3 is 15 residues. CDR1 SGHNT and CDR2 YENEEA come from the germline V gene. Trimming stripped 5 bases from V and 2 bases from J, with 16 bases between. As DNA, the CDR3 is TGTGCCAGCAGCGGATCCGTAGCGTCGGCCTACGAGCAGTACTTC. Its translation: CASSGSVASAYEQYF.

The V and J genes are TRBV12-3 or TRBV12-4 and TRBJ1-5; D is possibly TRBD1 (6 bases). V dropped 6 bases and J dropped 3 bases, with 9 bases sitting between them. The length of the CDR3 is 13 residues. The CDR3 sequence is CASRWTDNQPQHF. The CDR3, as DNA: TGTGCCAGCAGATGGACAGACAATCAGCCCCAGCATTTT.

In DNA, the CDR3 is TGTGCCAGCAGGACCGGGACAGGGGGTTACCTCTACGAGCAGTACTTC. It translates to CASRTGTGGYLYEQYF. V usage is TRBV6-2 or TRBV6-3 and J usage is TRBJ2-7; 11 bases align to TRBD1. The CDR3 length is 16 residues. Germline assignment: CDR1 MNHEY and CDR2 SVGEGT. Trimming removed 6 bases from V and 3 bases from J; junction bases left unmatched: 10.

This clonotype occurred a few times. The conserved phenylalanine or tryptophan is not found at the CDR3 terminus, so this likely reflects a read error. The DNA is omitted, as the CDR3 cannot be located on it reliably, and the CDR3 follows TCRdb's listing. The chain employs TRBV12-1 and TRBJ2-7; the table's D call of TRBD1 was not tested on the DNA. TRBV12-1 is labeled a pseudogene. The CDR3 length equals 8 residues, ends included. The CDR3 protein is CASSVYGA.

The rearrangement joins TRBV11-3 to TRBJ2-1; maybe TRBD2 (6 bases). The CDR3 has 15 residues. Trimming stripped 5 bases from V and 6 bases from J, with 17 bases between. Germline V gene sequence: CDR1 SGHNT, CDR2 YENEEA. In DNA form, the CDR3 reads TGTGCCAGCAGCCCGGGCGGGGTTGTAGGCAATGAGCAGTTCTTC. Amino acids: CASSPGGVVGNEQFF.

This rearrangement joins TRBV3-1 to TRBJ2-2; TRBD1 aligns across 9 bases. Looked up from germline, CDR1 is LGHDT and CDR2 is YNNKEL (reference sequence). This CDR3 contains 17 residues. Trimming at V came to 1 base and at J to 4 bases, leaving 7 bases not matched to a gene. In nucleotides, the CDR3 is TGTGCCAGCAGCCAAGCTCCGGGACAGGGAGGCACCGGGGAGCTGTTTTTT. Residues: CASSQAPGQGGTGELFF.

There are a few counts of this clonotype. The CDR3 loop is CASSDTSPSTDTQYF. CDR3 DNA sequence: TGTGCCAGCAGTGATACCAGCCCAAGCACAGATACGCAGTATTTT. The chain employs TRBV2 and TRBJ2-3; D unresolved. The CDR3 is made up of 15 amino acids. Trimming pared 3 bases from V and 0 bases from J, leaving 10 bases between. Germline values: CDR1 SNHLY, CDR2 FYNNEI.

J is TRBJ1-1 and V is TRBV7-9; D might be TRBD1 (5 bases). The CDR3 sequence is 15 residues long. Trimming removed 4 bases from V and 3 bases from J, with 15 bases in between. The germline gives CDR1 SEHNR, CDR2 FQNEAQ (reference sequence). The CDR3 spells CASSSLGVGDTEAFF. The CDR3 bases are TGTGCCAGCAGCTCGTTAGGGGTGGGTGACACTGAAGCTTTCTTT. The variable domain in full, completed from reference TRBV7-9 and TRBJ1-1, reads DTGVSQNPRHKITKRGQNVTFRCDPISEHNRLYWYRQTLGQGPEFLTYFQNEAQLEKSRLLSDRFSAERPKGSFSTLEIQRTEQGDSAMYLCASSSLGVGDTEAFFGQGTRLTVV.

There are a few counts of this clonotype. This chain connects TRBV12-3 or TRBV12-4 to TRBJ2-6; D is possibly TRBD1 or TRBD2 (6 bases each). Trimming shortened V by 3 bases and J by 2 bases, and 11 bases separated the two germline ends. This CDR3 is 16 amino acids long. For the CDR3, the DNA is TGTGCCAGCAGTTTTGGGGGGCTTACTGGGGCCAACGTCCTGACTTTC. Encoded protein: CASSFGGLTGANVLTF.

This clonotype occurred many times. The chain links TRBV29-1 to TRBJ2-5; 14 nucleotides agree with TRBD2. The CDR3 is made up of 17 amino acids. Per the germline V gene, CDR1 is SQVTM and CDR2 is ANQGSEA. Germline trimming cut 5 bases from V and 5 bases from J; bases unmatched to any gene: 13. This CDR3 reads CSVNSGLAGGYGETQYF. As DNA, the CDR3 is TGCAGCGTTAACTCAGGACTAGCGGGGGGATATGGGGAGACCCAGTACTTC.

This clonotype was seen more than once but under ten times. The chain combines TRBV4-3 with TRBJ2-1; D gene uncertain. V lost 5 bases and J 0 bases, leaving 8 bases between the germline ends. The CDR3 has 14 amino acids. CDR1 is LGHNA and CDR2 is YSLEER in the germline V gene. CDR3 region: CASSFVSSYNEQFF. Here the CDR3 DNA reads TGCGCCAGCAGCTTCGTGAGCTCCTACAATGAGCAGTTCTTC.

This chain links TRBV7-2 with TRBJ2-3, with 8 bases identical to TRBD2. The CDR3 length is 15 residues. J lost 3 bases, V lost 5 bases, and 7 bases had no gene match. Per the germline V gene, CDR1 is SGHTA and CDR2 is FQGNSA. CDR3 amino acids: CASSTSGGRTDTQYF. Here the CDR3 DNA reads TGTGCCAGCAGCACCTCTGGCGGGAGGACAGATACGCAGTATTTT.

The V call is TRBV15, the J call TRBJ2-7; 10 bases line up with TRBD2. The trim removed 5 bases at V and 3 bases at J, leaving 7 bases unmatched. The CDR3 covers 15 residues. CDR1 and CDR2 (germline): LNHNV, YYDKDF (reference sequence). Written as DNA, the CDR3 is TGTGCCACCAGCGGCCGACTAGCGGGCTTCTACGAGCAGTACTTC. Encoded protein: CATSGRLAGFYEQYF.

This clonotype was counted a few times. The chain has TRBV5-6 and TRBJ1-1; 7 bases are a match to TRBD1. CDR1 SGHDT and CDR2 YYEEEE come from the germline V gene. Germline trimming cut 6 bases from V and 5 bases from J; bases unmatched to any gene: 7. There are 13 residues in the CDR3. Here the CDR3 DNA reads TGTGCCAGCAACAACAGGGGTGTTACTGAAGCTTTCTTT. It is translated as CASNNRGVTEAFF.

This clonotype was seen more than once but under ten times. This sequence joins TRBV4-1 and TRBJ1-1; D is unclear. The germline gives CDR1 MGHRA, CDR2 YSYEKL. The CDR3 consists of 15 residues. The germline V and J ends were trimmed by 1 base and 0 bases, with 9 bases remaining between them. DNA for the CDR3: TGCGCCAGCAGCCAAGCTCTAGCCCTGAACACTGAAGCTTTCTTT. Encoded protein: CASSQALALNTEAFF.

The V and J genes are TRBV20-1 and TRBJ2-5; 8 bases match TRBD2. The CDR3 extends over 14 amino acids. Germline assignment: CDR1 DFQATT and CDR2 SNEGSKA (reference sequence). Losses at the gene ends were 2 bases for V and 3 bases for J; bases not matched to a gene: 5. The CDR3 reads CSARWLAGEETQYF. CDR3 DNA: TGCAGTGCTAGATGGCTAGCGGGCGAAGAGACCCAGTACTTC.

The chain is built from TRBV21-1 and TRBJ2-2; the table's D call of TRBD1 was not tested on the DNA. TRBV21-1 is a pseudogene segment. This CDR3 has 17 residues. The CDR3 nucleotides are TGTGCCAGCAGCAAAGAGCGGCGGCGCCGGAACACCGGGGAGCTGTTTTTT. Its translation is CASSKERRRRNTGELFF.

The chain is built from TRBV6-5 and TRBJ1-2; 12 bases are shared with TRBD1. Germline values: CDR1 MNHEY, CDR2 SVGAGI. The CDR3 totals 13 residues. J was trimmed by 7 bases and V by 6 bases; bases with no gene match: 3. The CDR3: CASRGQGASGYTF. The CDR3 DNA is TGTGCCAGCAGGGGACAGGGGGCGAGTGGCTACACCTTC.